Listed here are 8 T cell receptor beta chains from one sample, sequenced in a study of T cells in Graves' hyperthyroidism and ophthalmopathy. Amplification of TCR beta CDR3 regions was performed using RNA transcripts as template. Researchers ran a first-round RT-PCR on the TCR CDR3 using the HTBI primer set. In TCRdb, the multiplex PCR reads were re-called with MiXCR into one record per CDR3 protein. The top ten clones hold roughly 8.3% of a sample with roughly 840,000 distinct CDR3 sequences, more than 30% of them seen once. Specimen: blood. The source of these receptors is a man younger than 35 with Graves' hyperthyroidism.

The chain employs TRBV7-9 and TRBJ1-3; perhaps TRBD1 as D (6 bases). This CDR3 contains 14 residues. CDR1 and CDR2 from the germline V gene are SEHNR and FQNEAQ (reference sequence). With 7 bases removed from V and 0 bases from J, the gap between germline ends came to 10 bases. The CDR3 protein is CASTRDNSGNTIYF. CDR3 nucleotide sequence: TGTGCCAGCACACGGGACAACTCTGGAAACACCATATATTTT.

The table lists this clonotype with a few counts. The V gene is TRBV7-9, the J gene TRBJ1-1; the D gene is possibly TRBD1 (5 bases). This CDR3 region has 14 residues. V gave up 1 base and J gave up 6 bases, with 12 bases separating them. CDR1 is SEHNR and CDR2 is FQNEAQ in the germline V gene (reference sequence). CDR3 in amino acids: CASSLEGLDAEAFF. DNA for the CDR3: TGTGCCAGCAGCTTAGAGGGACTCGACGCTGAAGCTTTCTTT.

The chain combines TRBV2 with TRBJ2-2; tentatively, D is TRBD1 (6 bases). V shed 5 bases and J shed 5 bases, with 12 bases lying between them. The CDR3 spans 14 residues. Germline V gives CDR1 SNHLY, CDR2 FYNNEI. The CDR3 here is CASSPQGWTGELFF. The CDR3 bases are TGTGCCAGCAGTCCACAGGGTTGGACCGGGGAGCTGTTTTTT.

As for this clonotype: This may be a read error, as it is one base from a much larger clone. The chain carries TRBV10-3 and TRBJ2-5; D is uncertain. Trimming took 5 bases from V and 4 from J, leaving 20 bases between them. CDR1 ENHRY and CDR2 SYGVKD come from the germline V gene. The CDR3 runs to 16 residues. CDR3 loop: CAISQPRLEFRETQYF. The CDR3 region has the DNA TGTGCCATCAGTCAACCCCGACTCGAATTCCGAGAGACCCAGTACTTC.

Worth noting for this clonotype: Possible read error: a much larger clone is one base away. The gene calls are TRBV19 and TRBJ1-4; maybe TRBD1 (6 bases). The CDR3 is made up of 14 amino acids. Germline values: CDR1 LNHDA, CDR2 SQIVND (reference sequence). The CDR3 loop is CASSIRGSVGKLSF. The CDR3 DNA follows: TGTGCCAGTAGTATCAGGGGCAGTGTCGGAAAACTGTCTTTT.

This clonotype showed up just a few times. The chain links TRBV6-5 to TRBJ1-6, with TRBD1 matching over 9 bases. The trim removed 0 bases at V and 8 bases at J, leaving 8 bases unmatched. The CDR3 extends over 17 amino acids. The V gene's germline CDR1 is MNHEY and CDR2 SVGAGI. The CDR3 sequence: CASSYSGLDRGYSPLHF. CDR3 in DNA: TGTGCCAGCAGTTACTCGGGTTTGGACAGGGGTTATTCACCCCTCCACTTT.

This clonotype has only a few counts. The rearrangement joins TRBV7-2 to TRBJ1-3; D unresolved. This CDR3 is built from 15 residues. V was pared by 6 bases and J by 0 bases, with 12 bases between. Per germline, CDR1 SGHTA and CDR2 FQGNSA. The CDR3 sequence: CASSGLGFSGNTIYF. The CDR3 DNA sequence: TGTGCCAGCAGTGGACTTGGGTTCTCTGGAAACACCATATATTTT.

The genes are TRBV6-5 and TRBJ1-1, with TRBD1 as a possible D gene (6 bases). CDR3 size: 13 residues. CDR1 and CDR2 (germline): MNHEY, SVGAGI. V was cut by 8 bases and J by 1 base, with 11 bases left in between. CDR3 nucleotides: TGTGCCAGCGCGGACAGACCGAACACTGAAGCTTTCTTT. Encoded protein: CASADRPNTEAFF.